Described below is a single T cell receptor beta chain sequence and its context. The antigen this receptor binds is unknown. No base quality information exists; no much larger clone differs at one position. These data come from a study of T cell responses to AZD1222 COVID-19 vaccine (dated by TCRdb to the early 2020s). Turning to the overall study: AZD1222 recipients whose second dose came at about 4 weeks and those whose second dose came at about 12 weeks were combined into one group, since spike-specific TCR depth and breadth did not differ between the two schedules. TCR sequencing was performed for about 240 trial participants, of whom approximately 200 were given two doses of AZD1222 and 26 were given two doses of MenACWY control vaccine. Trial participants were enrolled by age into 18-55, 56-69 and 70-plus year subgroups, with about 150, 28 and 57 TCR-sequenced participants respectively.

Broad study findings and their caveats: The 56-69-year group was small, and its depth increase did not reach significance, likely because of low power. Conclusions about previously exposed vaccinees are limited because only five to seven AZD1222 recipients were SARS-CoV-2 seropositive at baseline. Because no day 14 peak-response samples were available, the repertoires could be characterized only after the peak T cell response. Reportedly, close to half of the unique spike-specific TCRs recognized epitopes lying outside the regions that are mutated in the B.1.351 and B.1.1.7 variants. A significant rise in spike-specific TCR breadth and depth was observed after two AZD1222 doses relative to day 0 and relative to MenACWY recipients. The vaccine-associated CD4 TCRs covered the entire spike protein, and the dominant responses fell in regions 160-218 and 743-854. Participants were mostly white British, with more females than males. The authors suggested clonal diversity may have been underestimated.

The CDR3 regions of human TCRbeta chains were analyzed by immunosequencing. In the original analysis: TCRs in the repertoires were compared against a reference library of SARS-CoV-2-specific TCRs that had been generated with the MIRA antigen-specificity platform. Breadth meant the fraction of unique TCRs that were SARS-CoV-2-associated, whereas depth meant the fraction of total T cells that were SARS-CoV-2-associated. Each spike-specific TCR was assigned to its reactive spike region and to a CD4 or CD8 class using the MIRA data. Log10-transformed breadth and depth values were compared by one-way ANOVA with Sidak's multiple comparisons tests. TCRdb holds this immuneACCESS table with in-frame rearrangements only. Some clones are missing; in checked studies, unresolved V genes explain under half, and the rest has no known cause. The V and J calls and clone size are taken from that table; D and trimming were inferred from the DNA. This sample is represented by approximately 260,000 clones; approximately 93% of them were singletons. The ten top clones hold 0.55% of the sample.

Explained via the paper, the time point label denotes: baseline before first vaccination. The vaccinee samples were drawn from two UK trials, COV001 and COV002, one of which was a single-blind randomized controlled phase 2/3 trial testing AZD1222 (ChAdOx1 nCoV-19) in healthy adults. For TCRbeta chain sequencing, PBMC samples were collected from trial participants at day 0 and at day 28 after the second dose. The sequence came from an adult in good health. The material sequenced was peripheral blood, taken on day 0 of AZD1222 vaccination.

The DNA reads TGTGCCAGCAGCCTACCCACAGGAGTTCAAACTGAAGCTTTCTTT. Its coded protein is CASSLPTGVQTEAFF. The V and J segments used are TRBV13 and TRBJ1-1; the best D guess is TRBD1, with 5 bases matching. From a lookup of the germline V gene (reference sequence), CDR1 and CDR2 are PRHDT and FYEKMQ. Spanning cysteine to phenylalanine, the CDR3 consists of 15 amino acids. The kept DNA is CDR3 alone, 45 bases in frame from the first base. V gives up 5 bases and J gives up 5 bases, and the segment between their germline ends measures 18 bases.